This T cell receptor (beta chain) was captured in a study of cytomegalovirus exposure and HLA in healthy donors. Here immunoSEQ multiplex PCR was the method, and the copy in TCRdb shows in-frame clones only, minus some. In the table there are under 150,000 clones, 80% to 90% of which are singletons. Broader study findings: Cytomegalovirus status, reportedly, was diagnosed with high specificity and sensitivity by the classifier.

This clone was counted once. The antigen is undetermined. Germline CDR1 is SNHLY and CDR2 is FYNNEI. The CDR3 consists of 11 residues. V dropped 4 bases and J dropped 6 bases, with 5 bases sitting between them. V and J are TRBV2 and TRBJ2-3; D ambiguous. The sequence derives from a man between 18 and 29 years old in good health and CMV-seronegative. Sequences were obtained from PBMCs. CDR3 DNA: TGTGCCAGCAGTGGCCAGGATACGCAGTATTTT. Translated, it gives CASSGQDTQYF.